This T cell receptor (beta chain) was identified in a study of cytomegalovirus exposure and HLA in healthy donors. Sequenced by immunoSEQ multiplex PCR; TCRdb stores in-frame clones only, minus some. The table records about 100,000 clones, just under 95% of them present only once. After removal of 2 bases from V and 4 bases from J, the junction contained 1 base not matched to a gene. This CDR3 spans 15 amino acids. The V gene's germline CDR1 is LNHDA and CDR2 SQIVND (reference sequence). The sample comprised PBMCs. The receptor was isolated from a woman in her late teens or twenties in good health and CMV-seronegative. The gene calls are TRBV19 and TRBJ1-6; 8 nucleotides line up with TRBD1. CDR3 in DNA: TGTGCCAGTAGTATACAGGGGGCGTATAATTCACCCCTCCACTTT. It codes for CASSIQGAYNSPLHF.